This T cell receptor (beta chain) comes out of a study of identical twins. Study outcomes and limitations: Abundant cord blood beta clonotypes carried fewer insertions; memory repertoires showed none. In drawing conclusions, the study used cross-sectional statistical analysis and did not follow the same donors.

On this clonotype itself: Its specificity is unknown.

No donor was unhealthy or non-Caucasian. The CDR3 is 15 amino acids. The V gene's germline CDR1 is LGHNA and CDR2 YNFKEQ. V gave up 3 bases and J gave up 3 bases, with 15 bases separating them. A universal primer site was added by template switching, and unique molecular identifiers were carried by the cDNA. TCRdb independently ran MiXCR on the 5' RACE reads; one entry per CDR3 protein. The sample has some 590,000 distinct CDR3 sequences; 7.5% to 10% are singletons. These records were also assigned to another study, of yellow fever vaccine responses in identical twins.

Sequencing was done on a sample of PBMCs. The chain is built from TRBV4-2 and TRBJ2-7, with TRBD2 as a possible D gene (5 bases). The origin of this receptor is a woman younger than 30 in good health. The CDR3 region is CASSQAGQNGYEQYF. The CDR3 DNA sequence: TGTGCCAGCAGCCAGGCGGGTCAGAATGGCTACGAGCAGTACTTC.